This entry features one TCR beta chain sequence. Its antigen is currently unknown. V lost 6 bases, J lost 6 bases, and 5 bases stayed unmatched. The CDR3 has 13 amino acids. Germline-derived CDR1 and CDR2 are MRHNA and SNTAGT. The data belong to a study of siplizumab effects on memory and regulatory T cells. Study-wide results and limits: Whether proliferating Tregs in siplizumab cultures suppress was not functionally confirmed. Siplizumab significantly lowered the alloreactive sequences that could be traced to unstimulated CD4+ memory cells. On average, less than 75% of mappable alloreactive CD4+ clones were Treg-derived under siplizumab, against 26.9% in controls.

Assay: immunoSEQ multiplex PCR; the TCRdb copy retains only in-frame clones and omits some. The table has more than 85,000 clones, about nine tenths seen once; the top ten hold roughly 2.8%. The origin of this receptor is a human donor in good health. Some clones in this sample may be carry-over from other donors' samples. The gene calls are TRBV6-4 and TRBJ1-2, with TRBD1 matching over 9 bases. The source material was CD4+ T cells sorted from blood. This CDR3 reads CASSAGQGHGYTF. The CDR3 DNA reads TGTGCCAGCAGCGCCGGACAGGGGCATGGCTACACCTTC.